The text below deals with one T cell receptor (beta chain). Trimming took off 0 bases at V and 0 bases at J, with 6 bases between the two ends. Per germline, CDR1 WSHSY and CDR2 SAAADI. The CDR3 is 14 residues long. The record originates from a study of blood T cell repertoires in COVID-19. Study details: The samples span acute and convalescent COVID-19 from the United States, Italy and Spain. PBMCs, B-cell-depleted T cells, or T cells provided the cDNA or gDNA that made up the material.

In the original analysis: Amplification from reference gene primers served as the basis for estimated nucleated cell counts. Clones were read by immunoSEQ multiplex PCR, and TCRdb kept only the in-frame ones, dropping some. The DNA gave D and trimming, while V, J and clone size come from that table. The sample consists of under 200,000 clones, 80% of them appearing once. The chain has TRBV10-2 and TRBJ2-7; TRBD2 might be the D (5 bases). The sequence was obtained from a man aged 60 to 75 with acute or convalescent COVID-19. The source material was peripheral blood. The CDR3: CASSESGDSYEQYF. CDR3 DNA: TGCGCCAGCAGTGAGTCCGGGGACTCCTACGAGCAGTACTTC.